The sample holds many counts of the clone carrying this T cell receptor beta chain. Amplified regions were TCR beta CDR3 sequences from RNA transcripts. The TCR CDR3 was amplified in a first-round RT-PCR using the HTBI primer set. Via MiXCR, TCRdb re-called the multiplex PCR reads, giving one row per CDR3 protein. The sample records roughly 580,000 distinct CDR3 sequences, 40% to 55% being singletons. These data come from a study of T cells in Graves' hyperthyroidism and ophthalmopathy. The CDR3 sequence is 14 residues long. Trimming shortened V by 2 bases and J by 5 bases, and 7 bases separated the two germline ends. Germline CDR1 SNHLY, CDR2 FYNNEI.

The gene calls are TRBV2 and TRBJ1-6; D uncertain. Sequenced: peripheral blood or thyroid tissue (not recorded which). The clonotype comes from a woman between 18 and 29 years old with Graves' hyperthyroidism. This CDR3 reads CASSEYRDNSPLHF. DNA of the CDR3: TGTGCCAGCAGTGAATATCGGGATAATTCACCCCTCCACTTT.